The clone carrying this T cell receptor beta chain has only one observation. Authors' processing steps: Amplification with reference gene primers provided the estimates of nucleated cell counts. Method: immunoSEQ multiplex PCR; TCRdb's copy keeps in-frame clones and lacks some. Clone size and the V and J calls come from that table; the DNA yielded D and trimming. Among approximately 70,000 clones listed, roughly 87% were seen once. This record comes from a study of blood T cell repertoires in COVID-19. Study context: Whether acute or convalescent, the COVID-19 samples came from the United States, Italy and Spain. T cells, B-cell-depleted T cells, or PBMCs supplied cDNA or gDNA.

CDR3 length: 16 amino acids. Germline trimming cut 5 bases from V and 5 bases from J; bases unmatched to any gene: 9. From germline, CDR1 is LGHNA and CDR2 YNFKEQ. Material for sequencing was peripheral blood. V usage is TRBV4-2 and J usage is TRBJ1-2; 12 bases align to TRBD1. The origin of this receptor is a woman aged 50 to 65 with acute or convalescent COVID-19. The CDR3 DNA reads TGTGCCAGCAGCGGGCCCCGGGACAGGGGGCTGTATGGCTACACCTTC. Amino acids: CASSGPRDRGLYGYTF.